The source of this T cell receptor beta chain is a study of blood T cell repertoires in COVID-19. The overall study: COVID-19 samples, acute and convalescent, were from the United States, Italy and Spain. Sources were T cells, B-cell-depleted T cells, or PBMCs; the material itself was cDNA or gDNA.

Per the study methods: Reference gene primer amplification gave nucleated cell count estimates. Generated by immunoSEQ multiplex PCR, the TCRdb table keeps only in-frame clones and is missing some. The V and J calls and the clone size are those of that table, but D and trimming were determined from the DNA. The sample yields 200,000 to 300,000 clones, roughly 91% seen once. Followed over time, Seattle patients had been enrolled while infection was active. The receptor was derived from a man aged 25 to 40 with COVID-19, enrolled during active disease. Sequencing input: peripheral blood.

In DNA, the CDR3 is TGTGCCAGTAGTATCAACAGGGGCAATGGCTACACCTTC. Its translation is CASSINRGNGYTF. The V call is TRBV19, the J call TRBJ1-2, with 7 bases aligning to TRBD1. The junction had 4 bases not matched to a gene; V was cut back by 3 bases and J by 6 bases. The CDR3 has 13 residues. Per the germline V gene, CDR1 is LNHDA and CDR2 is SQIVND (reference sequence).